This entry lists 4 T cell receptor beta chains sequenced from one sample in a study of T cell clonality in common variable immunodeficiency. Some clones are missing from TCRdb's copy, which holds only in-frame ones; the method was immunoSEQ multiplex PCR. This sample has roughly 79,000 clones and no singletons, with 0.75% to 1% in the ten largest. What was sequenced was peripheral blood mononuclear cells. These receptors were obtained from a person between 18 and 75 years old in good health.

This clone was detected ten times or more. The CDR3 end is not reached by the read, which stops 3 residues before it; the germline J gene fills it in. The chain uses TRBV29-1 and TRBJ2-1, with TRBD2 identical over 11 bases. Germline V gene lookup returns CDR1 SQVTM and CDR2 ANQGSEA. With V trimmed by 7 bases and J by 4 bases, 6 bases remained unmatched. The CDR3 is 14 residues long. The CDR3 DNA, read in part, is TGCAGCGGGATTAGCGGGAGGGCTTACAATGAG. This translates into CSGISGRAYNE. The CDR3 reads in full as CSGISGRAYNEQFF.

Many counts were recorded for this clone. The read terminates 3 residues before the CDR3 end, so the remaining end is supplied by the germline J gene. The V call is TRBV28, the J call TRBJ1-2; 7 bases align to TRBD1. Germline lookup yields CDR1 MDHEN and CDR2 SYDVKM. CDR3 size: 13 residues. The CDR3 here is CASSLLGTVGYTF. The CDR3 bases that were read are TGTGCCAGCAGTTTATTGGGGACAGTGGGC.

This clone occurred many times. At one boundary the junction diverges from the germline segment, which might be a read error. The sequence runs out 3 residues before the end of the CDR3; the remainder is reconstructed from the germline J gene. This chain joins TRBV12-3 or TRBV12-4 and TRBJ2-1, with D hard to call. The CDR3 covers 14 residues. The part of the CDR3 DNA that was read is TGTGCCAACAGTTTGGTAGCCGGAAACAATGAG. Amino acid sequence: CANSLVAGNNE. The full CDR3 protein reads CANSLVAGNNEQFF.

This clone was seen ten or more times. The CDR3 goes on 3 residues after the read ends, and that part is filled in from the germline J gene. The gene calls are TRBV4-1 and TRBJ2-3; 7 bases fit TRBD1. The CDR3 spans 15 residues. CDR1 and CDR2 from the germline V gene are MGHRA and YSYEKL. The CDR3 loop reads CASSHAQTGLQPQYF. CDR3 bases read: TGCGCCAGCAGCCACGCTCAGACAGGGTTACAGCCG.